This T cell receptor (beta chain) was identified in a study of shared clonotypes between healthy human individuals. The repertoire was sequenced with immunoSEQ multiplex PCR; TCRdb's copy has only in-frame clones and lacks some. The sample has over 2 million clones; 85% to 95% are singletons. The CDR3 has 15 amino acids. The V end lost 2 bases, the J end lost 4 bases, and 14 bases lay between the germline ends. CDR1 and CDR2 (germline): SEHNR, FQNEAQ (reference sequence). Sequences were obtained from naive CD4+ T cells from PBMCs. Subset specified: CD45RA+ positively selected. The receptor comes from a man between 18 and 29 years old in good health. Some clones in this sample may be carry-over from other donors' samples. The V and J genes are TRBV7-9 and TRBJ1-2; tentatively, D is TRBD1 (5 bases). The CDR3 spells CASSLNPGKGYGYTF. In DNA form, the CDR3 reads TGTGCCAGCAGCTTAAATCCAGGGAAGGGCTATGGCTACACCTTC.